This T cell receptor (beta chain) was identified in a study of blood T cell repertoires in COVID-19. As for the study in general: COVID-19 samples collected from the United States, Italy and Spain covered acute and convalescent phases. T cells, B-cell-depleted T cells, or PBMCs provided the cDNA or gDNA that served as material.

Original handling: By means of reference gene primer amplification, nucleated cell counts were estimated. Sequencing was performed with immunoSEQ multiplex PCR; in TCRdb, only in-frame clones are kept and a portion is missing. V and J calls and clone size are copied from that table; D and trimming were computed from the DNA. Of 250,000 to 350,000 clones detected, roughly nine tenths appear once; the ten largest clones hold around 2.2%. Patients from Seattle were sampled longitudinally, starting during active infection. This clone was counted once. The J segment lost 1 base and the V segment lost 1 base, leaving 4 bases of the junction unmatched. The CDR3 length is 16 residues. The germline CDR1 and CDR2 sequences are SGHDT and YYEEEE.

This TCR was sampled from a woman under 40 with COVID-19, enrolled during active disease. Material: peripheral blood. The chain recombines TRBV5-6 with TRBJ2-2; 7 bases are a match to TRBD1. CDR3 region: CASSLRTGVNTGELFF. The DNA for the CDR3 is TGTGCCAGCAGCTTGCGGACAGGAGTGAACACCGGGGAGCTGTTTTTT.